The 28 T cell receptor beta chains below were found in one sample sequenced in a study of blood T cell repertoires in COVID-19. Data came from immunoSEQ multiplex PCR; TCRdb stores just in-frame clones and leaves some out. Of 70,000 to 80,000 clones in the sample, approximately 85% were seen once. The sequenced material came from peripheral blood. Source of these receptors: a woman aged 80 or older with active or convalescent COVID-19.

This chain uses TRBV9 with TRBJ2-1; 9 nucleotides align to TRBD1. The CDR3 is made up of 15 amino acids. V shed 1 base and J 8 bases; nucleotides not matched to a gene: 7. Per the germline V gene, CDR1 is SGDLS and CDR2 is YYNGEE. The CDR3 here is CASSVTGQGGHEQFF. In DNA, the CDR3 is TGTGCCAGCAGCGTAACGGGACAGGGCGGTCATGAGCAGTTCTTC.

The chain is built from TRBV3-1 (or the pseudogene TRBV3-2) and TRBJ1-2; D unclear. Per germline, CDR1 LGHDT and CDR2 YNNKEL (reference sequence). V was trimmed by 4 bases and J by 3 bases, leaving 9 bases between them. There are 13 residues in the CDR3. This chain's CDR3 is CASSLLTDYGYTF. Written as DNA, the CDR3 is TGTGCCAGCAGCCTACTCACGGACTATGGCTACACCTTC.

This sequence joins TRBV12-3 or TRBV12-4 and TRBJ1-1; D is ambiguous. This CDR3 comprises 12 residues. The V end lost 3 bases, the J end lost 5 bases, and 7 bases lay between the germline ends. This CDR3 is CASSFTWTEAFF. The CDR3 DNA reads TGTGCCAGCAGTTTTACATGGACTGAAGCTTTCTTT.

The chain employs TRBV10-3 and TRBJ1-6; 9 positions match TRBD1. Germline trimming cut 5 bases from V and 10 bases from J; bases unmatched to any gene: 12. Germline V lookup: CDR1 ENHRY, CDR2 SYGVKD. CDR3 size: 16 residues. CDR3 protein: CAISTSTGGEESPLHF. In DNA, the CDR3 is TGTGCCATCAGTACATCTACAGGGGGCGAGGAGTCACCCCTCCACTTT.

The chain joins TRBV28 to TRBJ2-7, with D possibly matching TRBD1 (5 bases). Germline CDR1 is MDHEN and CDR2 is SYDVKM. Trimming removed 6 bases from V and 1 base from J, with 13 bases in between. This CDR3 is built from 14 residues. The CDR3 sequence: CASSSQGGSYEQYF. The CDR3 region has the DNA TGTGCCAGCAGCTCCCAGGGTGGGTCCTACGAGCAGTACTTC. The whole variable domain, remainder taken from reference TRBV28 and TRBJ2-7, is DVKVTQSSRYLVKRTGEKVFLECVQDMDHENMFWYRQDPGLGLRLIYFSYDVKMKEKGDIPEGYSVSREKKERFSLILESASTNQTSMYLCASSSQGGSYEQYFGPGTRLTVT.

V is TRBV2 and J is TRBJ2-4; D not resolved. The CDR3 length is 11 residues. CDR1 is SNHLY and CDR2 is FYNNEI in the germline V gene. Trimming removed 0 bases at V and 10 bases at J, with 4 bases between. The CDR3 loop reads CASSEASIQYF. The CDR3 DNA reads as TGTGCCAGCAGTGAAGCGTCTATTCAGTACTTC.

This chain links TRBV27 with TRBJ2-3; TRBD1 matches at 7 bases. CDR1 and CDR2 from the germline V gene are MNHEY and SMNVEV (reference sequence). V lost 6 bases to trimming and J lost 5 bases; unmatched junction nucleotides: 5. This CDR3 region has 13 residues. For the CDR3, the DNA is TGTGCCAGCAGAGACAGGGCGGGAGATACGCAGTATTTT. Encoded protein: CASRDRAGDTQYF.

The chain links TRBV18 to TRBJ2-7; D uncertain. Germline V CDR1 and CDR2: KGHSH, LQKENI. The CDR3 is made up of 12 amino acids. Trimming stripped 6 bases from V and 7 bases from J, with 13 bases between. The CDR3 reads CASSQLSSEQYF. In nucleotides, the CDR3 is TGTGCCAGCTCTCAACTGTCTTCGGAGCAGTACTTC.

This CDR3 reads CASTLTRPGTSGGSYNEQFF. The CDR3 coding sequence is TGTGCCAGCACCCTGACACGACCCGGGACTAGCGGGGGATCCTACAATGAGCAGTTCTTC. The rearrangement links TRBV28 to TRBJ2-1; 14 bases are a match to TRBD2. The germline CDR1 and CDR2 sequences are MDHEN and SYDVKM. CDR3 length equals 20 residues. The ends lost 7 bases at V and 1 base at J; junction bases unmatched: 15.

This sequence joins TRBV5-1 and TRBJ2-2; 7 bases fit TRBD2. CDR3 length equals 18 residues. Germline V CDR1 and CDR2: SGHRS, YFSETQ. V lost 0 bases, J lost 4 bases, and 12 bases stayed unmatched. The CDR3 nucleotides read TGCGCCAGCAGCTTGGGGGGCCTGACTAGCTTGCGCACCGGGGAGCTGTTTTTT. It codes for CASSLGGLTSLRTGELFF. The whole variable domain, remainder taken from reference TRBV5-1 and TRBJ2-2, is KAGVTQTPRYLIKTRGQQVTLSCSPISGHRSVSWYQQTPGQGLQFLFEYFSETQRNKGNFPGRFSGRQFSNSRSEMNVSTLELGDSALYLCASSLGGLTSLRTGELFFGEGSRLTVL.

This clone was counted between two and nine times. The chain carries TRBV2 and TRBJ2-7, with TRBD1 matching over 9 bases. Germline CDR1 reads SNHLY; CDR2 reads FYNNEI. The V gene end was trimmed by 0 bases and the J gene end by 13 bases; junction bases not matched to a gene: 4. CDR3 size: 12 residues. The chain's CDR3 is CASSEAGQGGYF. The DNA for the CDR3 is TGTGCCAGCAGTGAAGCGGGACAGGGAGGATACTTC.

The V gene is TRBV6-2 or TRBV6-3, the J gene TRBJ2-4, with a weak D call TRBD2 (5 bases). The V gene's germline CDR1 is MNHEY and CDR2 SVGEGT. CDR3 length equals 14 residues. Trimming took 6 bases from V and 8 from J, leaving 17 bases between them. The CDR3 here is CASSRNGNRDIQYF. CDR3 in DNA: TGTGCCAGCAGCCGGAACGGGAATCGTGACATTCAGTACTTC.

CDR3 in amino acids: CASSGEGLPTNEQFF. CDR3 nucleotide sequence: TGTGCCAGCAGTGGCGAAGGACTGCCGACGAATGAGCAGTTCTTC. J is TRBJ2-1 and V is TRBV2, with D perhaps TRBD2 (5 bases). The CDR3 covers 15 residues. Per germline, CDR1 SNHLY and CDR2 FYNNEI. Trimming pared 4 bases from V and 7 bases from J, leaving 17 bases between.

This chain uses TRBV20-1 with TRBJ2-1; 7 positions match TRBD1. Germline V gives CDR1 DFQATT, CDR2 SNEGSKA (reference sequence). With 6 bases clipped from V and 8 bases from J, the junction kept 4 bases outside the gene matches. This CDR3 comprises 11 residues. This CDR3 reads CSAKTGHEQFF. The CDR3 DNA reads TGCAGTGCCAAGACAGGGCATGAGCAGTTCTTC.

The chain employs TRBV6-5 and TRBJ2-1; 7 bases align to TRBD2. CDR1 MNHEY and CDR2 SVGAGI come from the germline V gene. After removal of 2 bases from V and 4 bases from J, the junction contained 8 bases not matched to a gene. The CDR3 runs to 16 residues. The CDR3 loop reads CASSYNRLAVYNEQFF. CDR3 DNA sequence: TGTGCCAGCAGTTACAACCGACTAGCTGTTTACAATGAGCAGTTCTTC.

The J gene is TRBJ1-1, the V gene TRBV5-6, with D maybe TRBD1 (5 bases). In germline, CDR1 is SGHDT, CDR2 YYEEEE. Trimming removed 5 bases at V and 1 base at J, with 15 bases between. The CDR3 consists of 15 residues. CDR3 amino acids: CASRGGIGRNTEAFF. The CDR3 DNA is TGTGCCAGCAGGGGGGGAATCGGTCGGAACACTGAAGCTTTCTTT.

This chain uses TRBV2 with TRBJ1-6; D not resolved. The ends were cut back, 7 bases at V and 10 bases at J, with 20 bases in the middle. CDR3 length equals 15 residues. CDR1 and CDR2 (germline): SNHLY, FYNNEI. CDR3 amino acids: CASTPLREVGSPLHF. The CDR3 DNA reads as TGTGCCAGCACCCCCCTCCGGGAGGTAGGCTCACCCCTCCACTTT.

The rearrangement links TRBV19 to TRBJ1-5; D gene ambiguous. Looked up from germline, CDR1 is LNHDA and CDR2 is SQIVND (reference sequence). The length of the CDR3 is 20 residues. V lost 1 base and J lost 4, with 26 bases in between. The CDR3 spells CASSIVGLKFVDLPNQPQHF. Here the CDR3 DNA reads TGTGCCAGTAGTATAGTTGGACTCAAATTTGTGGACCTACCGAATCAGCCCCAGCATTTT.

The J gene is TRBJ2-7, the V gene TRBV27; 8 bases map to TRBD1. Germline values: CDR1 MNHEY, CDR2 SMNVEV (reference sequence). The CDR3 has 13 amino acids. Germline trimming cut 4 bases from V and 3 bases from J; bases unmatched to any gene: 2. The CDR3 DNA reads as TGTGCCAGCAGTTGGGGACAGGACTACGAGCAGTACTTC. Translating it yields CASSWGQDYEQYF.

This chain uses TRBV9 with TRBJ2-3; TRBD2 might be the D (7 bases). Germline values: CDR1 SGDLS, CDR2 YYNGEE. The length of the CDR3 is 16 residues. The V gene lost 7 bases and the J gene lost 0 bases, with 18 bases spanning the gap. CDR3 sequence: CASAGGRGGSTDTQYF. The CDR3 DNA reads as TGTGCCAGCGCCGGGGGGCGGGGTGGTAGCACAGATACGCAGTATTTT.

The V call is TRBV5-1, the J call TRBJ2-5; TRBD1 matches at 7 bases. Germline CDR1 SGHRS, CDR2 YFSETQ. The V and J ends lost 4 bases and 5 bases, in that order; junction bases with no gene match: 8. CDR3 length equals 14 residues. CDR3 sequence (DNA): TGCGCCAGCAGCCTGACAGGGAGTAGGGAGACCCAGTACTTC. It codes for CASSLTGSRETQYF.

This clone was detected only once. The chain uses TRBV30 and TRBJ1-6; D is unclear. V was pared by 3 bases and J by 6 bases, with 6 bases between. The CDR3 runs 12 residues. Germline loops: CDR1 GTSNPN, CDR2 SVGIG (reference sequence). This chain's CDR3 is CAWRHSNSPLHF. The CDR3 DNA follows: TGTGCCTGGAGACACAGTAATTCACCCCTCCACTTT.

CDR3 amino acids: CASSQLYSNQPQHF. In DNA form, the CDR3 reads TGCGCCAGCAGCCAACTGTATAGCAATCAGCCCCAGCATTTT. V gene TRBV4-1 combines with J gene TRBJ1-5; D remains ambiguous. Germline V gene data show CDR1 as MGHRA and CDR2 as YSYEKL. V dropped 2 bases and J dropped 0 bases, with 5 bases sitting between them. The CDR3 contains 14 residues.

This chain links TRBV6-6 with TRBJ2-1; 9 bases map to TRBD2. In germline, CDR1 is MNHNY, CDR2 SVGAGI (reference sequence). Unmatched junction bases numbered 5, after V lost 2 bases and J lost 9 bases. The CDR3 runs 14 residues. The CDR3 region is CASSYAGGGVEQFF. The CDR3 DNA sequence: TGTGCCAGCAGTTACGCTGGCGGGGGGGTTGAGCAGTTCTTC.

The chain joins TRBV6-5 to TRBJ2-7, with D perhaps matching TRBD2 (7 bases). Germline CDR1 reads MNHEY; CDR2 reads SVGAGI. The CDR3 is made up of 15 amino acids. V lost 7 bases and J 3 bases, leaving 19 bases between the germline ends. Written as DNA, the CDR3 is TGTGCCAGCACTCATCGCGGGGGCGCTAACTACGAGCAGTACTTC. Protein sequence: CASTHRGGANYEQYF.

CDR3 DNA sequence: TGCGCCAGCAGCCCGGAGGCGGGGAGAACTGAAGCTTTCTTT. Translated: CASSPEAGRTEAFF. The genes are TRBV5-1 and TRBJ1-1; D ambiguous. Trimming cost V 4 bases and J 5 bases, with 15 bases left between them. The length of the CDR3 is 14 residues. CDR1 and CDR2 from the germline V gene are SGHRS and YFSETQ.

This sequence joins TRBV9 and TRBJ2-3; 11 bases fit TRBD1. With V trimmed by 4 bases and J by 2 bases, 12 bases remained unmatched. The CDR3 sequence is 18 residues long. In germline, CDR1 is SGDLS, CDR2 YYNGEE. CDR3 bases: TGTGCCAGCAGCTTAGGACAGGGGGCCCCGAGAAACACAGATACGCAGTATTTT. Amino acid sequence: CASSLGQGAPRNTDTQYF.

The chain has TRBV9 and TRBJ2-2, with 9 positions matching TRBD2. The CDR3 consists of 14 residues. Trimming cost V 4 bases and J 9 bases; bases outside gene matches: 7. Germline CDR1 and CDR2: SGDLS and YYNGEE. CDR3: CASSPQRGVRELFF. The CDR3 DNA sequence: TGTGCCAGCAGCCCACAGCGGGGGGTAAGGGAGCTGTTTTTT.